This is a list of T cell receptor beta chains from one sample in a study of CD8+ T cells in alopecia areata. The assay was immunoSEQ multiplex PCR, and TCRdb's table has in-frame clones only and misses some. The sample includes 150,000 to 200,000 clones, roughly half of them seen just once. Material: CD8+ T cells sorted from blood, obtained around week 54, from a patient treated with tofacitinib. Receptors were obtained from a human donor with alopecia areata. Both conserved end residues are part of each CDR3. D genes are given only for firm matches. A clone size is listed for some rows: how often the clone was seen (once, few, many), or a class if it is expanded.

NA | TRBJ2-7 | TRBV27 | few | TGTGCCAGCAAACACAGCGATTCATCCTCCTACGAGCAGTACTTC | CASKHSDSSSYEQYF
NA | TRBJ1-2 | TRBV2 | few | TGTGCCAGCTATCGCGGTGAGGGCTTGGGCTACACCTTC | CASYRGEGLGYTF
TRBD2 | TRBJ2-1 | TRBV11-2 | NA | TGTGCCAGCAGCTTAGTTGTTTCTAGCGGTGACAATGAGCAGTTCTTC | CASSLVVSSGDNEQFF
NA | TRBJ1-6 | TRBV6-5 | few | TGTGCCAGCAGTTTTGCGGGGCCGGGTAATTCACCCCTCCACTTT | CASSFAGPGNSPLHF
NA | TRBJ2-7 | TRBV7-9 | NA | TGTGCCAGCAGCTTAGGGGGATCGAGCTCCTACGAGCAGTACTTC | CASSLGGSSSYEQYF
TRBD1 | TRBJ1-4 | TRBV30 | few | TGTGCCTGGAGCTCCGGGACAGAGAATGAAAAACTGTTTTTT | CAWSSGTENEKLFF
NA | TRBJ2-2 | TRBV29-1 | NA | TGCAGCGTTTGGGGGAGCACCGGGGAGCTGTTTTTT | CSVWGSTGELFF
NA | TRBJ1-4 | TRBV9 | NA | TGTGCCAGCAGCGGAGGGGACTACGATGAAAAACTGTTTTTT | CASSGGDYDEKLFF
NA | TRBJ1-2 | TRBV7-9 | few | TGTGCCAGCAGCTCCACAGGAGCTCACTATGGCTACACCTTC | CASSSTGAHYGYTF
NA | TRBJ2-7 | TRBV7-2 | few | TGTGCCAGCAGTCGTGAGGGTCTCGAGCAGTACTTC | CASSREGLEQYF
TRBD1 | TRBJ1-3 | TRBV7-2 | NA | TGTGCCAGCAGCTCGGACAGGGCGGACACCATATATTTT | CASSSDRADTIYF
NA | TRBJ2-5 | TRBV4-1 | once | TGCGCCAGCAGCCAAGCACGGGGGACCAAGGAGACCCAGTACTTC | CASSQARGTKETQYF
NA | TRBJ2-1 | TRBV2 | NA | TGTGCCAGCAGAGGAGCGCTCCGCTCCTACAATGAGCAGTTCTTC | CASRGALRSYNEQFF
NA | TRBJ2-7 | TRBV25-1 | NA | TGTGCCAGCAGTTGGGCAGCCTCCTACGAGCAGCACTTC | CASSWAASYEQHF
NA | TRBJ1-2 | TRBV30 | NA | TGTGCCTGGATGGAGGCTGCTCTCTATGGCTACACCTTC | CAWMEAALYGYTF
TRBD1 | TRBJ1-4 | TRBV10-3 | NA | TGTGCCATCAGTGCTGACAGGGGGCCACGAGAAAAACTGTTTTTT | CAISADRGPREKLFF
NA | TRBJ2-7 | TRBV13 | NA | TGTGCCAGCAGCTCCAAGGCCAACGAGCAGTACTTC | CASSSKANEQYF
NA | TRBJ2-3 | TRBV29-1 | NA | TGCAGCGTTGAGTCAGGGGAAGGGACAGATACGCAGTATTTT | CSVESGEGTDTQYF
NA | TRBJ2-3 | TRBV27 | NA | TGTGCCAGTCGCCCTACCATTCGTACAGATACGCAGTATTTT | CASRPTIRTDTQYF
TRBD1 | TRBJ1-5 | TRBV6-5 | NA | TGTGCCAGCAGTGATCGGACAGGGCGTCAGCCCCAGCATTTT | CASSDRTGRQPQHF
TRBD1 | TRBJ1-2 | TRBV29-1 | few | TGCAGCGTGCCTCAGGGGGCAGGGGACTATGGCTACACCTTC | CSVPQGAGDYGYTF
NA | TRBJ1-2 | TRBV2 | NA | TGTGCCAGCAGTGAATGGGTGCGGGTCTATGGCTACACCTTC | CASSEWVRVYGYTF
TRBD1 | TRBJ2-7 | TRBV27 | NA | TGTGCCAGCAGTTCGGTTGGGACAGGGCATCGGGAGCAGTACTTC | CASSSVGTGHREQYF
NA | TRBJ2-7 | TRBV29-1 | few | TGCAGCGCCTTGCGGGACCAGTTGGGCGAGCAGTACTTC | CSALRDQLGEQYF
NA | TRBJ1-2 | TRBV9 | NA | TGTGCCAGCAGCTCTTCGACAGGTTCCTATGGCTACACCTTC | CASSSSTGSYGYTF
NA | TRBJ1-1 | TRBV27 | few | TGTGCCAGCAGTTTATCTCGGTCGAACACTGAAGCTTTCTTT | CASSLSRSNTEAFF
TRBD2 | TRBJ2-5 | TRBV29-1 | few | TGCAGCGTTGTAGGGCTAGCGGGGGTGGATGAGACCCAGTACTTC | CSVVGLAGVDETQYF
NA | TRBJ2-1 | TRBV30 | NA | TGTGCCTGGAGTGCGATACAGGGAGAAGAGCAGTTCTTC | CAWSAIQGEEQFF
NA | TRBJ1-4 | TRBV15 | once | TGTGCCACCAGCGGGCCGGAGACAGCTAATGAAAAACTGTTTTTT | CATSGPETANEKLFF
NA | TRBJ2-1 | TRBV30 | few | TGTGCCTGGAGCGAAAGGGCTGAGCAGTTCTTC | CAWSERAEQFF
NA | TRBJ1-5 | TRBV27 | NA | TGTGCCAGCAGTGCAAGTGGTTATCGCAATCAGCCCCAGCATTTT | CASSASGYRNQPQHF
NA | TRBJ1-2 | TRBV6-5 | NA | TGTGCCAGCAGTGATTTCGGCTATGGCTACACCTTC | CASSDFGYGYTF
TRBD1 | TRBJ1-2 | TRBV11-2 | few | TGTGCCAGCGCCGCACCGGGACAGCTCCGCTATGGCTACACCTTC | CASAAPGQLRYGYTF
TRBD1 | TRBJ1-6 | TRBV6-1 | once | TGTGCCAGCAGTGGGCCGTCGACAGGGGACTCACCCCTCCACTTT | CASSGPSTGDSPLHF
NA | TRBJ2-3 | TRBV19 | NA | TGTGCCAGTAGTATAGGTCAGTACACAGATACGCAGTATTTT | CASSIGQYTDTQYF
NA | TRBJ2-7 | TRBV13 | few | TGTGCCAGCAGCTTCTCAGGGCGAGGCTCCTACGAGCAGTACTTC | CASSFSGRGSYEQYF
NA | TRBJ1-6 | TRBV4-3 | NA | TGCGCCAGCAGCCAAGCCTGGAACTCCTATAATTCACCCCTCCACTTT | CASSQAWNSYNSPLHF
NA | TRBJ2-1 | TRBV29-1 | NA | TGCAGCGTTGAAGACACGGCTTACAATGAGCAGTTCTTC | CSVEDTAYNEQFF
TRBD2 | TRBJ2-7 | TRBV7-9 | NA | TGTGCCAGCAGCTTACCCCTAAGCGGGGGCAACGAGCAGTACTTC | CASSLPLSGGNEQYF
NA | TRBJ2-2 | TRBV19 | NA | TGTGCCAGTCAAGTGCAAGAAGGGTACACCGGGGAGCTGTTTTTT | CASQVQEGYTGELFF
NA | TRBJ2-7 | TRBV7-2 | few | TGTGCCAGCAGCCTCGGGACTGGTTACGAGCAGTACTTC | CASSLGTGYEQYF